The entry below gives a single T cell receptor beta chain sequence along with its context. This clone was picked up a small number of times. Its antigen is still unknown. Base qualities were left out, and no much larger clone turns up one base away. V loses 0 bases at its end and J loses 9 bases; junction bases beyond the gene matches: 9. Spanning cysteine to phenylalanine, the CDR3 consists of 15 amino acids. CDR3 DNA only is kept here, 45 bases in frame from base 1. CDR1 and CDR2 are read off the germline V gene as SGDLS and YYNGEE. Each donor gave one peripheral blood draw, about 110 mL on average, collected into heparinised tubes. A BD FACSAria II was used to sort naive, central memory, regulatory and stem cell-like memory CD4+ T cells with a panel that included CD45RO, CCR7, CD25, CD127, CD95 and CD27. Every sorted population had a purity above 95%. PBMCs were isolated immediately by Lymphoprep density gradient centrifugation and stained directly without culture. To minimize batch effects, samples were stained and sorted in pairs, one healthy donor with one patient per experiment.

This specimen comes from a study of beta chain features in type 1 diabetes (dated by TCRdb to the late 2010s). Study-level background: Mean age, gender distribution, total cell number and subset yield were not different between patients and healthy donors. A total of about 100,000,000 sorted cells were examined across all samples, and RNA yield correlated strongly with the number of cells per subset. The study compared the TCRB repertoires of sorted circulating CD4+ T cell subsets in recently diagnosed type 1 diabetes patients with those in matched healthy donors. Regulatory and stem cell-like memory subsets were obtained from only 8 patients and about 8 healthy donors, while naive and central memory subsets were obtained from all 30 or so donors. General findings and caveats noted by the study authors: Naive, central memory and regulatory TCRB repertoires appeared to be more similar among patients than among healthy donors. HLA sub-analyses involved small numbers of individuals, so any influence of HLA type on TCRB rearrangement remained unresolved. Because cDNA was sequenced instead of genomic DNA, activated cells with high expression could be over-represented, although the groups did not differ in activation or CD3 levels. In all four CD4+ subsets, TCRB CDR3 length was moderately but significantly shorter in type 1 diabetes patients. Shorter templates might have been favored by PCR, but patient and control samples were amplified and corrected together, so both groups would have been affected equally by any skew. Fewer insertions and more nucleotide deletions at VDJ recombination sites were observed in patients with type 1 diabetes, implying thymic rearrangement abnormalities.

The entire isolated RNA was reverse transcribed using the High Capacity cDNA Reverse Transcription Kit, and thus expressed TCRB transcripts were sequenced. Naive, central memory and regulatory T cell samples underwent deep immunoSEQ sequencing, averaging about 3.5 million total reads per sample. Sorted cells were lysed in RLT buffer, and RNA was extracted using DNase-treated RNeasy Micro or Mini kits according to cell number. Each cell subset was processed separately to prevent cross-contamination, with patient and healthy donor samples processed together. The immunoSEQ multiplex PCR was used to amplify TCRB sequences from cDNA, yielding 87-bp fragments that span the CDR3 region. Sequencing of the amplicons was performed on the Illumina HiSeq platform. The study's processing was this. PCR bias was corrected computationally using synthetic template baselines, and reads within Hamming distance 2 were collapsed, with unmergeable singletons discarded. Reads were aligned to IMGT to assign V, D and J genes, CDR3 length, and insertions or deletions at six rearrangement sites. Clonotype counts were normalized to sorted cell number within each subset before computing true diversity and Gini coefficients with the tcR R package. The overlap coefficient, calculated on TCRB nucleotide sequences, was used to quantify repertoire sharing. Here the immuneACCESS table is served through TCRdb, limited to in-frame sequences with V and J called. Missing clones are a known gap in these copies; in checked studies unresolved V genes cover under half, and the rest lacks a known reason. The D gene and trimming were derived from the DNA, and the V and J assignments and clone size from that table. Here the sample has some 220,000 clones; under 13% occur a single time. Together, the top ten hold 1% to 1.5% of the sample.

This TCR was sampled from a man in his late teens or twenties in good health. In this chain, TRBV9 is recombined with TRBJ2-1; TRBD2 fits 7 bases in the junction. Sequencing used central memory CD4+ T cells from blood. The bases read TGTGCCAGCAGCGTAGACAGCGGGATCTCGGTTGAGCAGTTCTTC. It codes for CASSVDSGISVEQFF.